This passage covers 23 T cell receptor beta chains from one sample sequenced in a study of blood T cell repertoires in COVID-19 (dated by TCRdb to between 2020 and 2021). Library preparation used the immunoSEQ multiplex PCR assay. The table comes from immuneACCESS by way of TCRdb, which keeps in-frame sequences with V and J called. Part of the clones is missing from these tables; in studies checked, under half for an unresolved V gene and the rest for unknown reasons. The sample table holds under 130,000 clones, of which 81% were seen once. Together, the top ten hold 8.5% to 9.5% of the sample. Input material: peripheral blood. The receptors come from a woman in her 70s with acute or convalescent COVID-19.

The CDR3 region is CASSLTGGSGEAFF. In DNA, the CDR3 is TGTGCCAGCAGCTTGACAGGGGGCTCGGGTGAAGCTTTCTTT. The V and J genes are TRBV5-4 and TRBJ1-1, with 9 nucleotides matching TRBD1. Germline V gives CDR1 SGHNT, CDR2 YYREEE (reference sequence). The CDR3 runs to 14 residues. The V gene end was trimmed by 1 base and the J gene end by 7 bases; junction bases not matched to a gene: 5.

The V and J genes are TRBV7-3 and TRBJ2-3; D possibly corresponds to TRBD2 (6 bases). This CDR3 region has 15 residues. Germline lookup yields CDR1 SGHTA and CDR2 FQGTGA. Trimming took 5 bases from V and 4 from J, leaving 16 bases between them. The CDR3 reads CASSPWGETADTQYF. The CDR3 nucleotides are TGTGCCAGCAGCCCCTGGGGGGAGACGGCAGATACGCAGTATTTT.

This chain uses TRBV11-3 with TRBJ2-2; unclear D gene. From germline, CDR1 is SGHNT and CDR2 YENEEA. The V end was cut by 8 bases, the J end by 2 bases, with 9 bases between. The CDR3 loop spans 13 amino acids. CDR3 region: CASGTTNTGELFF. The CDR3, as DNA: TGTGCCAGCGGCACTACCAACACCGGGGAGCTGTTTTTT.

This clone was seen only once. V gene TRBV19 combines with J gene TRBJ2-1; 7 positions match TRBD2. CDR3 length: 16 amino acids. Germline CDR1 and CDR2: LNHDA and SQIVND (reference sequence). The trim removed 3 bases at V and 0 bases at J, leaving 5 bases unmatched. CDR3: CASSISPGGSYNEQFF. CDR3 nucleotide sequence: TGTGCCAGTAGTATCTCACCGGGAGGCTCCTACAATGAGCAGTTCTTC.

This chain uses TRBV5-4 with TRBJ2-1, with 8 bases lining up with TRBD1. The CDR3 is 16 amino acids. The V segment lost 4 bases and the J segment 3 bases; nucleotides outside the gene matches: 9. From germline, CDR1 is SGHNT and CDR2 YYREEE (reference sequence). The CDR3: CASSPKLQGVYNEQFF. The CDR3 nucleotides read TGTGCCAGCAGCCCGAAATTACAGGGGGTCTACAATGAGCAGTTCTTC.

The rearrangement links TRBV28 to TRBJ2-5; weak D call: TRBD2 (6 bases). Trimming left V 3 bases short and J 5 bases short, with 13 bases between. The CDR3 has 14 residues. Germline assignment: CDR1 MDHEN and CDR2 SYDVKM. This CDR3 reads CASSFSEGGETQYF. Here the CDR3 DNA reads TGTGCCAGCAGTTTCTCGGAGGGCGGCGAGACCCAGTACTTC.

The V and J genes are TRBV6-4 and TRBJ1-2; TRBD1 agrees at 8 bases. Trimming at V came to 8 bases and at J to 7 bases, leaving 9 bases not matched to a gene. Germline CDR1 is MRHNA and CDR2 is SNTAGT. This CDR3 spans 13 amino acids. This chain's CDR3 is CASSSTGASGYTF. The CDR3 region has the DNA TGTGCCAGCTCATCGACAGGGGCGAGTGGCTACACCTTC.

The chain has TRBV7-9 and TRBJ1-2; 10 nucleotides match TRBD1. This CDR3 has 13 residues. Germline CDR1 and CDR2: SEHNR and FQNEAQ (reference sequence). J gave up 7 bases and V 5 bases, and 4 bases lay outside the gene matches. The CDR3 nucleotides read TGTGCCAGCAGCCCGGGACAGGGGTTTGGCTACACCTTC. It translates to CASSPGQGFGYTF.

The chain has TRBV5-1 and TRBJ2-2; 8 bases line up with TRBD1. CDR1 and CDR2 (germline): SGHRS, YFSETQ. J gave up 3 bases and V 4 bases, and 5 bases lay outside the gene matches. CDR3 length equals 15 residues. CDR3 loop: CASSQGQGDTGELFF. The CDR3 nucleotides are TGCGCCAGCAGCCAAGGACAGGGCGACACCGGGGAGCTGTTTTTT.

The CDR3 sequence: CASSPPDRALEKLFF. The CDR3 DNA reads as TGTGCCAGCAGCCCCCCGGACAGGGCTCTCGAAAAACTGTTTTTT. The chain joins TRBV7-9 to TRBJ1-4; 8 positions agree with TRBD1. Per the germline V gene, CDR1 is SEHNR and CDR2 is FQNEAQ (reference sequence). The CDR3 length is 15 residues. V trimming: 5 bases; J trimming: 8 bases; junction bases outside the gene matches: 10.

Only one count was recorded for this clone. The J gene is TRBJ1-6, the V gene TRBV9, with D hard to call. V lost 0 bases to trimming and J lost 9 bases, with 10 bases between them. The V gene's germline CDR1 is SGDLS and CDR2 YYNGEE. The CDR3 runs to 14 residues. CDR3 protein: CASSVAMGGSPLHF. CDR3 coding DNA: TGTGCCAGCAGCGTAGCGATGGGAGGTTCACCCCTCCACTTT. Filled out from reference TRBV9 and TRBJ1-6, the complete variable domain reads DSGVTQTPKHLITATGQRVTLRCSPRSGDLSVYWYQQSLDQGLQFLIQYYNGEERAKGNILERFSAQQFPDLHSELNLSSLELGDSALYFCASSVAMGGSPLHFGNGTRLTVT.

This chain joins TRBV6-1 and TRBJ2-1; 14 bases are a match to TRBD2. The V and J ends lost 0 bases and 5 bases, in that order; junction bases with no gene match: 3. In germline, CDR1 is MNHNS, CDR2 SASEGT. The CDR3 has 17 amino acids. The CDR3 DNA reads as TGTGCCAGCAGTGAAGCGCGGGGACTAGCGGGGGACAATGAGCAGTTCTTC. Its protein is CASSEARGLAGDNEQFF.

The chain employs TRBV3-1 (or the pseudogene TRBV3-2) and TRBJ1-5; D not resolved. V was shortened by 0 bases and J by 0 bases, with 12 bases between the two germline ends. The CDR3 is made up of 17 amino acids. The germline V gene encodes CDR1 LGHDT and CDR2 YNNKEL (reference sequence). The CDR3 loop is CASSQDWPGYSNQPQHF. The CDR3 DNA reads as TGTGCCAGCAGCCAAGATTGGCCAGGTTATAGCAATCAGCCCCAGCATTTT.

The chain couples TRBV3-1 (or the pseudogene TRBV3-2) to TRBJ2-7; TRBD1 aligns across 7 bases. The CDR3 runs 13 residues. Germline V lookup: CDR1 LGHDT, CDR2 YNNKEL (reference sequence). Unmatched junction bases numbered 7, after V lost 8 bases and J lost 3 bases. The CDR3 sequence: CASGGTGDYEQYF. The CDR3 DNA is TGTGCCAGCGGGGGTACAGGGGACTACGAGCAGTACTTC.

The J gene is TRBJ1-5, the V gene TRBV5-5; no clear D. In germline, CDR1 is SGHKS, CDR2 YYEKEE (reference sequence). This CDR3 has 14 residues. V was cut by 0 bases and J by 8 bases, with 12 bases left in between. The chain's CDR3 is CASSLGAGIEPQHF. CDR3 bases: TGTGCCAGCAGCTTGGGGGCGGGCATTGAGCCCCAGCATTTT.

The table lists this clone with a few counts. The gene calls are TRBV7-2 and TRBJ1-2; D unclear. The V end was cut by 5 bases, the J end by 7 bases, with 17 bases between. Germline V gene lookup returns CDR1 SGHTA and CDR2 FQGNSA. The CDR3 is 14 amino acids. CDR3 coding DNA: TGTGCCAGCAGCCTGGACCAAGCGGTCGGTGGCTACACCTTC. Translating gives CASSLDQAVGGYTF.

The chain's CDR3 is CATSGRTSGYTF. The CDR3, as DNA: TGTGCCACATCCGGGCGGACTTCGGGCTACACCTTC. The chain uses TRBV6-5 and TRBJ1-2, with unresolved D. V was shortened by 10 bases and J by 8 bases, with 17 bases between the two germline ends. The CDR3 consists of 12 residues. CDR1 and CDR2 (germline): MNHEY, SVGAGI.

V is TRBV4-3 and J is TRBJ2-5; D might be TRBD2 (7 bases). Trimming pared 4 bases from V and 3 bases from J, leaving 24 bases between. CDR3 length: 18 amino acids. Germline V gene lookup returns CDR1 LGHNA and CDR2 YSLEER. Written as DNA, the CDR3 is TGCGCCAGCAGCCCCTCGGGGAGGGGGGATGTTTGGGAAGAGACCCAGTACTTC. Translated, it gives CASSPSGRGDVWEETQYF.

The chain carries TRBV15 and TRBJ2-3; D call uncertain. Germline loops: CDR1 LNHNV, CDR2 YYDKDF (reference sequence). This CDR3 is 12 amino acids long. V lost 4 bases, J lost 2 bases, and 4 bases lay in between. The CDR3, as DNA: TGTGCCACCAGCACCTACACAGATACGCAGTATTTT. Protein: CATSTYTDTQYF.

The chain joins TRBV4-3 to TRBJ1-2, with D maybe TRBD1 (6 bases). Looked up from germline, CDR1 is LGHNA and CDR2 is YSLEER. The CDR3 runs to 15 residues. Between the trimmed V and J ends, which lost 4 bases and 4 bases, there was a span of 16 bases. As DNA, the CDR3 is TGCGCCAGCAGCCGGGAGACAGGTTGGATCTATGGCTACACCTTC. Amino acids: CASSRETGWIYGYTF.

This clone was recorded only once. This chain uses TRBV7-2 with TRBJ2-7, with TRBD1 as a possible D gene (5 bases). Per germline, CDR1 SGHTA and CDR2 FQGNSA. Trimming cost V 3 bases and J 3 bases, with 9 bases left between them. The CDR3 totals 13 residues. The CDR3 DNA follows: TGTGCCAGCAGCTTGTATACAGGCTACGAGCAGTACTTC. Translation gives CASSLYTGYEQYF.

The V and J genes are TRBV19 and TRBJ2-1; 7 nucleotides line up with TRBD1. The CDR3 totals 14 residues. Losses at the gene ends were 3 bases for V and 4 bases for J; bases not matched to a gene: 3. Per germline, CDR1 LNHDA and CDR2 SQIVND (reference sequence). The CDR3 nucleotides read TGTGCCAGTAGTATGAGGGGGCCTTACAATGAGCAGTTCTTC. This translates into CASSMRGPYNEQFF.

V usage is TRBV7-2 and J usage is TRBJ1-5, with TRBD1 matching over 9 bases. The ends lost 2 bases at V and 6 bases at J; junction bases unmatched: 8. CDR1 is SGHTA and CDR2 is FQGNSA in the germline V gene. The CDR3 has 16 residues. CDR3 protein: CASSLSPGTGPQPQHF. DNA of the CDR3: TGTGCCAGCAGCTTATCCCCCGGGACAGGGCCTCAGCCCCAGCATTTT.